This paragraph covers one TCR beta chain sequence. These data are taken from a study of blood T cell repertoires in COVID-19. In the source study's methods: By means of reference gene primer amplification, nucleated cell counts were estimated. The table came from immunoSEQ multiplex PCR; TCRdb's copy has only in-frame clones and leaves some out. The DNA gave D and trimming, while V, J and clone size come from that table. The profile shows a few hundred thousand clones, 80% to 90% of them singletons. The V end was cut by 0 bases, the J end by 7 bases, with 18 bases between. The length of the CDR3 is 16 residues. Germline CDR1 reads KGHSH; CDR2 reads LQKENI.

The source of this sequence is a woman in her twenties or thirties who had recovered from COVID-19. The specimen sequenced was PBMCs or T cells enriched from blood (not recorded which). V usage is TRBV18 and J usage is TRBJ1-1; possible D gene TRBD1, 6 bases. CDR3: CASSPPENTGKVEAFF. The CDR3 region has the DNA TGTGCCAGCTCACCACCGGAGAATACAGGGAAGGTTGAAGCTTTCTTT.